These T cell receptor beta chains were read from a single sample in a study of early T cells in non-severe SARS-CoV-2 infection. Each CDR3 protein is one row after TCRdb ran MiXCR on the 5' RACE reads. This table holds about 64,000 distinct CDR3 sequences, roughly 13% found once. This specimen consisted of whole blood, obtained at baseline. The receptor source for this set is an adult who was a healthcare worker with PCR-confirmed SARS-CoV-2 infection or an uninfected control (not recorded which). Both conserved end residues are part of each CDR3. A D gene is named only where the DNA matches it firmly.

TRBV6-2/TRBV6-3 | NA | CACSYVTGNTEAFF
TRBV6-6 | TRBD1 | CASSYKGATDTQYF
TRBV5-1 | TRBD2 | CASSPYSGGYTGELFF
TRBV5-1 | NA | CASSAATGNEQFF
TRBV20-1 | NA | CSARDEAGMDNEQFF
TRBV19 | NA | CASSEFPGEQYF
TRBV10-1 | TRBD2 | CASSIRTSNYEQYF
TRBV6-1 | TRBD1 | CASTRQGASGNTIYF
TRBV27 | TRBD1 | CASSSRTGKETQYF
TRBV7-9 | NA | CASSTWTRSGNTIYF
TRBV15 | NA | CATSPAGDRVYEQYF
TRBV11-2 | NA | CASSPSPDRSGELFF
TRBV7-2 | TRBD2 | CASSYSGRVADTQYF
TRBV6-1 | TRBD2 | CASNTGGPGYEQYF
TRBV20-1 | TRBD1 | CSASFRGQSETQYF
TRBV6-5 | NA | CASGIQDLFTEAFF
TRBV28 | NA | CASSPQDEQFF